This paragraph covers one TCR beta chain sequence. This CDR3 contains 13 residues. The germline CDR1 and CDR2 sequences are SNHLY and FYNNEI. V dropped 8 bases and J dropped 12 bases, with 20 bases sitting between them. The data belong to a study of CD8 T cells in ankylosing spondylitis. Each CDR3 protein is one row after TCRdb ran MiXCR on the 5' RACE reads. The table includes approximately 250,000 distinct CDR3 sequences, about 10% detected once. The chain joins TRBV2 to TRBJ2-1; D possibly corresponds to TRBD2 (7 bases). The sequenced material came from blood, either unsorted or a sorted T cell fraction (not recorded which). The TCR comes from a male donor with ankylosing spondylitis or in good health (not recorded which). The CDR3 loop is CASGGQAGYGQFF. CDR3 in DNA: TGTGCCAGCGGGGGACAAGCGGGATACGGGCAGTTCTTC.